Each of the 31 T cell receptor beta chains below was sequenced from the same sample in a study of T cell repertoires in aging, cancer and after chemotherapy. TRB rearrangements spanning V, D and J were amplified using mixed TRB-A/B primers. TCRdb re-analysed the multiplex PCR reads in MiXCR, keeping a single row per CDR3 protein. The data hold approximately 4,900 distinct CDR3 sequences, with around 21% observed a single time. Peripheral blood genomic DNA, not sorted cells or RNA, was the template. The specimen was blood. The source of these receptors is a human donor in good health. The donor label of this sample is uncertain.

J is TRBJ1-1 and V is TRBV20-1; TRBD1 matches at 10 bases. The junction had 8 bases not matched to a gene; V was cut back by 1 base and J by 3 bases. This CDR3 is built from 16 residues. The germline V gene encodes CDR1 DFQATT and CDR2 SNEGSKA (reference sequence). In DNA, the CDR3 is TGCAGTGCTAGAGGACAGGGGGCGCATCGGTACACTGAAGCTTTCTTT. Residues: CSARGQGAHRYTEAFF.

By proportion, this clonotype is medium-sized. The J gene is TRBJ2-5, the V gene TRBV6-1, with 8 bases lining up with TRBD1. CDR1 is MNHNS and CDR2 is SASEGT in the germline V gene. V trimming: 4 bases; J trimming: 1 base; junction bases outside the gene matches: 2. The CDR3 contains 14 residues. CDR3 loop: CASSGGQGQETQYF. CDR3 DNA: TGTGCCAGCAGTGGAGGACAGGGCCAAGAGACCCAGTACTTC.

This clonotype is labeled as medium-sized (0.01 to 0.1%). The chain employs TRBV18 and TRBJ1-4, with a tentative D call TRBD1 (6 bases). CDR3 length: 13 amino acids. Trimming shortened V by 4 bases and J by 5 bases, and 8 bases separated the two germline ends. Germline CDR1 is KGHSH and CDR2 is LQKENI. The DNA for the CDR3 is TGTGCCAGCTCACGGGACACGAATGAAAAACTGTTTTTT. This encodes CASSRDTNEKLFF. The full variable domain, its missing parts supplied by reference TRBV18 and TRBJ1-4, is NAGVMQNPRHLVRRRGQEARLRCSPMKGHSHVYWYRQLPEEGLKFMVYLQKENIIDESGMPKERFSAEFPKEGPSILRIQQVVRGDSAAYFCASSRDTNEKLFFGSGTQLSVL.

This clonotype was observed a handful of times. The CDR3 DNA reads as TGTGCCAGCAGTGACCCCAGGGGACCCTCTTCCTACGAGCAGTACTTC. Its protein is CASSDPRGPSSYEQYF. The chain uses TRBV6-4 and TRBJ2-7; tentative D call: TRBD1 (6 bases). The CDR3 spans 16 residues. The germline V gene encodes CDR1 MRHNA and CDR2 SNTAGT. The germline V and J ends were trimmed by 2 bases and 1 base, with 15 bases remaining between them.

This clonotype is classed as medium-sized. This chain links TRBV6-1 with TRBJ1-3; maybe TRBD1 (5 bases). The CDR3 has 13 residues. The germline V gene encodes CDR1 MNHNS and CDR2 SASEGT. The V gene lost 3 bases and the J gene lost 4 bases, with 7 bases spanning the gap. The CDR3 region has the DNA TGTGCCAGCAGTGACAGGGAAGGAAACACCATATATTTT. As protein: CASSDREGNTIYF.

A word on this clonotype: Germline is not matched at one junction end, which may reflect a read error. The V gene is TRBV20-1, the J gene TRBJ2-7, with D perhaps being TRBD1 or TRBD2 (6 bases each). CDR3 size: 14 residues. From germline, CDR1 is DFQATT and CDR2 SNEGSKA (reference sequence). The CDR3 DNA sequence: TGCAGTGCTAACGATCGGGGGCCTCTCCACGAGCAGAACTTC. Translated, it gives CSANDRGPLHEQNF.

By share, this clonotype ranks as medium-sized. The chain recombines TRBV7-2 with TRBJ2-2; a weak D match, TRBD1 (6 bases). Per germline, CDR1 SGHTA and CDR2 FQGNSA. Between the trimmed V and J ends, which lost 3 bases and 7 bases, there was a span of 12 bases. The CDR3 is 14 amino acids. CDR3 nucleotide sequence: TGTGCCAGCAGCTTGGGACACCATAACGGGGAGCTGTTTTTT. This sequence encodes CASSLGHHNGELFF.

By sample share, this clonotype is medium-sized. The chain uses TRBV11-3 and TRBJ2-1, with unresolved D. CDR1 and CDR2 (germline): SGHNT, YENEEA. V was shortened by 5 bases and J by 6 bases, with 11 bases between the two germline ends. This CDR3 is built from 13 residues. The DNA of the CDR3 is TGTGCCAGCAGCGGAGAGACGGGCAATGAGCAGTTCTTC. Its protein product is CASSGETGNEQFF.

Relative to its sample, this clonotype is large. The chain is built from TRBV29-1 and TRBJ1-2; 7 nucleotides match TRBD1. V dropped 7 bases and J dropped 4; count of bases not matched to a gene: 6. Per germline, CDR1 SQVTM and CDR2 ANQGSEA. This CDR3 spans 12 amino acids. The CDR3 sequence is CSATGPSYGYTF. In nucleotides, the CDR3 is TGCAGCGCGACAGGGCCCTCCTATGGCTACACCTTC.

This clonotype is deemed medium-sized. This rearrangement joins TRBV29-1 to TRBJ1-1; no reliable D call. Germline V gene sequence: CDR1 SQVTM, CDR2 ANQGSEA. Trimming cost V 0 bases and J 2 bases, with 10 bases left between them. This CDR3 contains 14 residues. The CDR3 nucleotides read TGCAGCGTTGAAGAAAGGGCAGCAAACACTGAAGCTTTCTTT. Protein sequence: CSVEERAANTEAFF.

CDR3 nucleotides: TGTGCCAGCAGTTACTACCACCCTAATCAGCCCCAGCATTTT. Its translation: CASSYYHPNQPQHF. The chain couples TRBV6-6 to TRBJ1-5; D is uncertain. The CDR3 is 14 amino acids. Germline loops: CDR1 MNHNY, CDR2 SVGAGI (reference sequence). The V gene lost 1 base and the J gene lost 4 bases, with 8 bases spanning the gap.

This clonotype is medium-sized by share. The rearrangement links TRBV19 to TRBJ2-7, with 9 positions matching TRBD2. The CDR3 runs 15 residues. The ends lost 5 bases at V and 4 bases at J; junction bases unmatched: 9. The V gene's germline CDR1 is LNHDA and CDR2 SQIVND (reference sequence). The CDR3 nucleotides are TGTGCCAGTAGTCACCCTAGCGGGAATGAGTACGAGCAGTACTTC. It yields the protein CASSHPSGNEYEQYF.

This clonotype was recorded a few times. This chain links TRBV7-2 with TRBJ2-2; TRBD2 matches at 11 bases. This CDR3 region has 18 residues. The V and J ends lost 3 bases and 5 bases, in that order; junction bases with no gene match: 11. Per the germline V gene, CDR1 is SGHTA and CDR2 is FQGNSA. The CDR3 is CASSFGSISGGATGELFF. CDR3 coding DNA: TGTGCCAGCAGCTTCGGATCCATTAGCGGGGGGGCAACCGGGGAGCTGTTTTTT.

Note on this clonotype: A much larger clone differs by one base, so this may be a read error. The V and J genes are TRBV12-3 or TRBV12-4 and TRBJ2-1, with a weak D call TRBD2 (5 bases). There are 16 residues in the CDR3. The CDR3 bases are TGTGACAGCAGTTCGTACCTGACTCACGGGGTTGATGAGCAGTTCTTC. Protein: CDSSSYLTHGVDEQFF.

The genes are TRBV6-5 and TRBJ1-2, with D possibly TRBD1 on 5 matching bases. The ends were cut back, 2 bases at V and 11 bases at J, with 9 bases in the middle. Germline CDR1 reads MNHEY; CDR2 reads SVGAGI. This CDR3 has 11 amino acids. CDR3: CASSYGGGYTF. The CDR3, as DNA: TGTGCCAGCAGTTACGGGGGGGGGTACACCTTC.

This clonotype was counted a few times. The genes are TRBV7-9 and TRBJ2-7, with 12 bases matching TRBD2. The CDR3 extends over 15 amino acids. Germline trimming cut 1 base from V and 7 bases from J; bases unmatched to any gene: 5. CDR1 SEHNR and CDR2 FQNEAQ come from the germline V gene (reference sequence). The CDR3 is CASSLGQTSGSEQYF. In DNA form, the CDR3 reads TGTGCCAGCAGCTTAGGTCAGACTAGCGGGAGTGAGCAGTACTTC.

By sample share, this clonotype is medium-sized (0.01 to 0.1%). V and J are TRBV18 and TRBJ2-2; possible D gene TRBD2, 6 bases. The CDR3 covers 16 residues. Deletions cut 5 bases from V and 2 bases from J, with 15 bases between. Germline lookup yields CDR1 KGHSH and CDR2 LQKENI. The CDR3 DNA follows: TGTGCCAGCTCAAACCACCCTGGGACTAACACCGGGGAGCTGTTTTTT. This gives the protein CASSNHPGTNTGELFF.

In its sample, this clonotype is medium-sized (0.01 to 0.1%). The chain couples TRBV11-2 to TRBJ2-2; D not certain. The CDR3 spans 13 residues. The germline V gene has CDR1 SGHAT and CDR2 FQNNGV. Between the trimmed V and J ends, which lost 2 bases and 5 bases, there was a span of 6 bases. CDR3 protein: CASSLLSTGELFF. DNA of the CDR3: TGTGCCAGCAGCTTACTAAGTACCGGGGAGCTGTTTTTT.

This clonotype is labeled as medium-sized. The chain combines TRBV5-5 with TRBJ1-2; D ambiguous. Germline CDR1 is SGHKS and CDR2 is YYEKEE (reference sequence). This CDR3 has 16 amino acids. Trimming cost V 0 bases and J 7 bases, with 19 bases left between them. The CDR3, as DNA: TGTGCCAGCAGCTTGGACATTCCGGGTCGAGTTCTTGGCTACACCTTC. Translating gives CASSLDIPGRVLGYTF.

By proportion, this clonotype is medium-sized. This chain joins TRBV6-5 and TRBJ2-1; 8 nucleotides line up with TRBD2. V dropped 2 bases and J dropped 5; count of bases not matched to a gene: 5. Germline V lookup: CDR1 MNHEY, CDR2 SVGAGI. CDR3 size: 15 residues. The CDR3: CASSYRLAGHNEQFF. The CDR3 nucleotides are TGTGCCAGCAGTTACCGCCTAGCGGGCCACAATGAGCAGTTCTTC.

V usage is TRBV20-1 and J usage is TRBJ1-2, with TRBD1 identical over 9 bases. Losses at the gene ends were 6 bases for V and 6 bases for J; bases not matched to a gene: 11. This CDR3 region has 14 residues. From germline, CDR1 is DFQATT and CDR2 SNEGSKA (reference sequence). CDR3 DNA sequence: TGCAGTGCCCCTACAGGGGGCTTCGAAAATGGCTACACCTTC. This translates into CSAPTGGFENGYTF.

By sample share, this clonotype is medium-sized. J is TRBJ2-1 and V is TRBV24-1; D might be TRBD1 (7 bases). This CDR3 contains 16 residues. V lost 5 bases and J lost 0, with 13 bases in between. CDR1 is KGHDR, CDR2 SFDVKD, per germline. The CDR3 here is CATSGGDSLSYNEQFF. Here the CDR3 DNA reads TGTGCCACCAGTGGGGGGGACAGCCTCTCCTACAATGAGCAGTTCTTC.

This clonotype qualifies as medium-sized. This chain connects TRBV6-2 or TRBV6-3 to TRBJ2-5; 8 nucleotides line up with TRBD1. J lost 6 bases, V lost 4 bases, and 7 bases had no gene match. Germline V gene sequence: CDR1 MNHEY, CDR2 SVGEGT. This CDR3 spans 14 amino acids. CDR3 in amino acids: CASSFPGGRKTQYF. The CDR3 DNA follows: TGTGCCAGCAGTTTCCCAGGGGGCAGGAAGACCCAGTACTTC.

This chain joins TRBV20-1 and TRBJ2-5, with D perhaps assigned TRBD1 or TRBD2 (5 bases each). The germline V gene encodes CDR1 DFQATT and CDR2 SNEGSKA (reference sequence). This CDR3 has 14 residues. The germline V and J ends were trimmed by 1 base and 2 bases, with 11 bases remaining between them. The CDR3 sequence is CSARGPGPQETQYF. CDR3 bases: TGCAGTGCTAGAGGGCCGGGACCACAAGAGACCCAGTACTTC.

By share of the sample, this clonotype is medium-sized. The rearrangement joins TRBV6-5 to TRBJ1-2, with D unclear. V dropped 2 bases and J dropped 2 bases, with 9 bases sitting between them. This CDR3 comprises 14 residues. CDR1 MNHEY and CDR2 SVGAGI come from the germline V gene. The CDR3 is CASSYSRANYGYTF. The CDR3 region has the DNA TGTGCCAGCAGTTACAGTCGGGCCAACTATGGCTACACCTTC.

The rearrangement uses TRBV7-2 and TRBJ1-5; 9 bases map to TRBD1. The CDR3 length is 14 residues. Trimming at V came to 5 bases and at J to 7 bases, leaving 6 bases not matched to a gene. CDR1 SGHTA and CDR2 FQGNSA come from the germline V gene. The CDR3 here is CASSSPGTGQPQHF. For the CDR3, the DNA is TGTGCCAGCAGCAGTCCCGGGACAGGGCAGCCCCAGCATTTT.

There are a few counts of this clonotype. V usage is TRBV28 and J usage is TRBJ1-3; D call uncertain. The CDR3 length is 16 residues. The V gene's germline CDR1 is MDHEN and CDR2 SYDVKM. V dropped 5 bases and J dropped 0 bases, with 14 bases sitting between them. CDR3 DNA: TGTGCCAGCAGTCCCCCCGGCTCGAGCTCTGGAAACACCATATATTTT. Translating gives CASSPPGSSSGNTIYF.

In its sample, this clonotype is medium-sized. The CDR3 region is CAVGDSTHLAKNIQYF. The CDR3 region has the DNA TGTGCGGTTGGGGATAGTACTCATCTAGCCAAAAACATTCAGTACTTC. The chain is built from TRBV7-9 and TRBJ2-4; no definite D call. From germline, CDR1 is SEHNR and CDR2 FQNEAQ (reference sequence). The CDR3 totals 16 residues.

This clonotype counts as medium-sized. This rearrangement joins TRBV18 to TRBJ1-4, with 9 positions matching TRBD1. The ends lost 5 bases at V and 7 bases at J; junction bases unmatched: 8. Per the germline V gene, CDR1 is KGHSH and CDR2 is LQKENI. This CDR3 contains 15 residues. The CDR3 bases are TGTGCCAGCTCATTCCCGGGACAGGGAGGTGAAAAACTGTTTTTT. It codes for CASSFPGQGGEKLFF.

This clonotype has just a few counts. CDR3 sequence: CASSKVKGNSNQPQHF. CDR3 coding DNA: TGTGCCAGCAGCAAAGTGAAGGGGAATAGCAATCAGCCCCAGCATTTT. This rearrangement joins TRBV21-1 to TRBJ1-5; the table's D call, TRBD1, was not checked against the DNA. TRBV21-1 is a pseudogene locus. The CDR3 contains 16 residues.

This clonotype was seen a few times. V usage is TRBV5-1 and J usage is TRBJ2-5; 7 nucleotides line up with TRBD1. The CDR3 runs 15 residues. Germline CDR1 SGHRS, CDR2 YFSETQ. V dropped 0 bases and J dropped 1; count of bases not matched to a gene: 3. DNA of the CDR3: TGCGCCAGCAGCTTGGCCGGGGACAGCCAAGAGACCCAGTACTTC. Translated, it gives CASSLAGDSQETQYF. Full variable domain (outside the CDR3, taken from reference TRBV5-1 and TRBJ2-5): KAGVTQTPRYLIKTRGQQVTLSCSPISGHRSVSWYQQTPGQGLQFLFEYFSETQRNKGNFPGRFSGRQFSNSRSEMNVSTLELGDSALYLCASSLAGDSQETQYFGPGTRLLVL.